A selection of T cell receptor beta chains follows, all from one sample in a study of blood T cells in healthy people across ages. Via MiXCR, TCRdb re-called the 5' RACE reads, giving one row per CDR3 protein. Of around 850,000 distinct CDR3 sequences listed, 36% are singletons. The sample was blood. These receptors were taken from a man between 18 and 35 years old in good health. The CDR3 runs from the conserved cysteine through the conserved F or W. A D gene is named only where the DNA matches it firmly. Clone size is stated in some rows and not others, as once, few, many or a class when expanded.

D	J	size	V	DNA	CDR3
-	TRBJ1-5	-	TRBV4-1	TGCGCCAGCAGCCAAGATTGGGGGGGTCAGCCCCAGCATTTT	CASSQDWGGQPQHF
-	TRBJ1-2	few	TRBV20-1	TGCAGTGCTAGAGATGAGACAGAAAACAACTATGGCTACACCTTC	CSARDETENNYGYTF
TRBD1	TRBJ2-7	-	TRBV29-1	TGCAGCGTCAAGACAGGGAGATACGAGCAGTACTTC	CSVKTGRYEQYF
TRBD2	TRBJ2-2	few	TRBV12-3/TRBV12-4	TGTGCCAGCAGTGGAAGCGGGGGGGCCGGGGAGCTGTTTTTT	CASSGSGGAGELFF
TRBD1	TRBJ1-5	-	TRBV20-1	TGCAGTGCTAGAGATCGACAGGGGACCTTGAGCAATCAGCCCCAGCATTTT	CSARDRQGTLSNQPQHF
-	TRBJ2-7	few	TRBV10-3	TGTGCCATCAGTGAGTCGACCACGGGCGAGCAGTACTTC	CAISESTTGEQYF
-	TRBJ2-7	-	TRBV6-2/TRBV6-3	TGTGCCAGCACCTACTGGGGAGAGAGCTCCTACGGGCAGTACTTC	CASTYWGESSYGQYF
TRBD2	TRBJ2-3	-	TRBV7-9	TGTGCCAGCAGCGCGGGGGGCGCAGATACGCAGTATTTT	CASSAGGADTQYF
-	TRBJ2-1	few	TRBV2	TGTGCCAGCAGTGAACGGAGCTCCTACAATGAGCAGTTCTTC	CASSERSSYNEQFF
-	TRBJ1-4	few	TRBV12-3/TRBV12-4	TGTGCCAGCAAGACAAACCGAGAGGGAGAAAAACTGTTTTTT	CASKTNREGEKLFF
-	TRBJ1-1	many	TRBV12-3/TRBV12-4	TGTGCCAGCAGTTCAGCGAGAAGGGGGGGGACTGAAGCTTTCTTT	CASSSARRGGTEAFF
-	TRBJ2-7	-	TRBV12-3/TRBV12-4	TGTGCCAGCAGTTCCCGGGACAACTACTACGAGCAGTACTTC	CASSSRDNYYEQYF
TRBD1	TRBJ1-2	-	TRBV4-2	TGTGCCAGCAGCCAAGATAGAGGACAGGGGGCTTATTATGGCTACACCTTC	CASSQDRGQGAYYGYTF
TRBD2	TRBJ2-1	-	TRBV6-2/TRBV6-3	TGTGCCAGCTCGGGACTAGCGGGGGGGAGCAAGTTCTTC	CASSGLAGGSKFF
TRBD2	TRBJ2-1	many	TRBV10-3	TGTGCCATCAGTGAACTAGCGGGGGTTGACAATGAGCAGTTCTTC	CAISELAGVDNEQFF
-	TRBJ1-5	-	TRBV15	TGTGCCACCAGCAGAACCGGCGGCAATCAGCCCCAGCATTTT	CATSRTGGNQPQHF
TRBD2	TRBJ2-7	-	TRBV7-2	TGTGCCAGCAGCAAGGGCGGGGGGGCTGTCTACGAGCAGTACTTC	CASSKGGGAVYEQYF
-	TRBJ1-6	few	TRBV20-1	TGCAGTGCCCTGCTGGGGGGCCTGGATTCACCCCTCCACTTT	CSALLGGLDSPLHF
-	TRBJ1-1	many	TRBV12-3/TRBV12-4	TGTGCCAGCAGACCCGCAGGGAACACTGAAGCTTTCTTT	CASRPAGNTEAFF
-	TRBJ1-5	-	TRBV4-1	TGCGCCAGCAGCCTGGGGACGGACGACCCCCAGCATTTT	CASSLGTDDPQHF
-	TRBJ2-1	-	TRBV2	TGTGCCAGCAGCGTGACTAGTGGGTCGGATATGTCCTACAATGAGCAGTTCTTC	CASSVTSGSDMSYNEQFF
TRBD1	TRBJ1-1	-	TRBV29-1	TGCAGCGACGATATTCAGGGGGTCCCCGGAGCTTTCTTT	CSDDIQGVPGAFF
-	TRBJ1-2	many	TRBV20-1	TGCAGTGCGTTAACAGGGAACACCTTC	CSALTGNTF
-	TRBJ2-5	-	TRBV2	TGTGCCAGCAAAGGGCTATCCCACCAAGAGACCCAGTACTTC	CASKGLSHQETQYF
TRBD2	TRBJ2-1	many	TRBV7-2	TGTGCCAGCAGCTTAGGACTAGCGGGGGAAAAATCCTACAATGAGCAGTTCTTC	CASSLGLAGEKSYNEQFF
TRBD1	TRBJ1-2	-	TRBV9	TGTGCCAGCAGCGAGGGACAGGGGGGCTATGGCTACACCTTC	CASSEGQGGYGYTF
TRBD1	TRBJ2-5	-	TRBV29-1	TGCAGCGTTGGAGGACAGGCCTACAATGAGCAGTACTTC	CSVGGQAYNEQYF
TRBD1	TRBJ1-1	many	TRBV4-1	TGCGCCAGCAGCCCGACCGGGACAGGGGTGAACACTGAAGCTTTCTTT	CASSPTGTGVNTEAFF